This record looks at one T cell receptor (beta chain) sequence and its context. The target of this receptor is not known. Per-base quality was not reported, and no clone a single base away is much larger than it. The cohort comprised fewer than 700 healthy bone marrow donors. At the time of sampling, every cohort member was nominally healthy, though immune exposures that went unrecorded were likely present. The donor was CMV seronegative and belonged to the group of over 300 seronegative cohort members. Each donor provided a peripheral blood sample, and peripheral blood mononuclear cells were used for TCR beta sequencing. Genomic DNA extraction from the blood cell samples was performed with the Qiagen DNeasy Blood Extraction Kit. The record originates from a study of cytomegalovirus exposure and HLA in healthy donors (dated by TCRdb to the late 2010s). Some background on the complete study: According to an earlier analysis of 550 to 750 of the donors, some 180 million T cells yielded roughly 110 million unique TCR beta sequences and about 280 Gb of sequence data. To predict cytomegalovirus infection status, the study combined high-throughput TCR immunosequencing, statistical association of individual TCRs with disease status, and machine learning. The T cell repertoires of 666 subjects were profiled by immunosequencing and related to cytomegalovirus serostatus. A later analysis re-analyzed previously published TCR beta repertoires from 650 to 800 donors and added high-resolution HLA genotyping to study TCR occurrence patterns. Because of strong linkage in the cohort, roughly five DR-DQ haplotypes were treated as single units for association and clustering. The study aimed to test whether signatures of past pathogen exposure could be identified by cataloging public T cell receptors. The number of donors typed differed by locus, with about 629-630 for A, B, C, DRB1 and DQB1, around 560 for DQA1, under 610 for DPA1, and approximately 470 for DPB1. Donor age, sex, ethnicity and CMV serostatus were compiled alongside the repertoire data. Every discovery cohort repertoire had been produced on one sequencing platform. Besides the first cohort of roughly 660 subjects, a separate validation cohort made up of over a hundred different subjects was used. An earlier analysis of nearly 600 of the donors applied high-throughput TCR beta sequencing to assess whether each TCR beta V gene segment acted as functional or pseudogenic. An early release that covered roughly 600 HLA-typed donors contained approximately 290 gigabases of sequencing data and about 93 million unique TCR sequences. The later analysis used no new phenotypic data to find candidate immune exposures, relying instead on TCR beta sequences and their occurrence across donors. Of the roughly 390 genotyped donors, approximately 81% were placed in the genetic ancestry cluster associated with self-reported Caucasian donors. Both class I and class II loci were covered by HLA typing, at four-digit resolution. In a later genetic analysis, genome-wide SNP genotypes for about three fifths of the roughly 670 donors were used, and that subset was treated as a discovery cohort. On average, roughly 200,000 unique TCR beta nucleotide sequences were sequenced per donor among several hundred genotyped donors of the cohort, with around 19% of those sequences being non-productive.

Libraries came from the immunoSEQ multiplex PCR assay. For the multiplex PCR, a mixture combining 60 forward primers for TCR Vbeta segments and 13 reverse primers for TCR Jbeta segments was used. Amplification of the CDR3 region of rearranged TCR beta genes was performed with a multiplex PCR assay on genomic DNA. On the Illumina HiSeq System, the amplified TCR beta libraries were sequenced as 87-base-pair reads. The authors processed their data as follows. In a later analysis, 80 million or so unique TCR beta chains were counted across the approximately 640 repertoires, and roughly 11 million of these chains were shared by at least two donors. Raw reads were error-corrected and collapsed into unique sequences by a nearest-neighbor algorithm in which closely related sequences were merged to remove PCR and sequencing errors. CDR3 sequences were aligned to IMGT reference sequences to assign V, D and J gene segments. For a sequence to be retained, at least a six-nucleotide match to both a V gene segment and a J gene segment was required. Rearrangements were classified as productive when the CDR3 lacked stop codons and remained in frame with V and J, and all other rearrangements were classified as non-productive. Following IMGT convention, CDR3 was defined as the stretch from the second conserved V-encoded cysteine up to the conserved J-encoded phenylalanine. In an earlier analysis of 550 to 650 of the donors, sequences lacking an unambiguous match to a single V gene segment were excluded. In an earlier analysis of roughly 600 of the donors, a V segment was called functional when productive rearrangements were above 56.7%, and segregating when the standard deviation between donors exceeded 5%. A statistical classification framework was built for diagnosing cytomegalovirus status from the catalog of TCR beta chain sequences. In a later analysis, TCR nucleotide sequences were compared against IMGT/GENE-DB human TR gene sequences so that V and J genes could be assigned. In a later analysis, CDR3 sequences and most-parsimonious VDJ recombination scenarios were assigned using the TCRdist pipeline. In a later analysis, each TCR beta chain was defined by its CDR3 amino acid sequence together with its V-gene family, and reads without a unique V-gene family were excluded. As a way to deal with suspected cross-contamination and a sequencing artifact, a later analysis dropped hundreds of nucleotide sequences that were highly shared and had low generation probability. For each public chain, a later analysis derived a clonal expansion index from normalized ranks of inferred template counts within each repertoire. A later analysis computed generation probabilities with a VDJ recombination model fitted to out-of-frame rearrangements, and checked the results against IGoR. Hypergeometric tests were used in a later analysis to score TCR-TCR, TCR-HLA and TCR-CMV co-occurrence, with a repertoire-size bias correction applied to the TCR pairs. False discovery rates were estimated in a later analysis by permuting HLA or CMV assignments 20 times. In a later analysis, co-occurring TCRs were grouped using DBSCAN, and TCRdist sequence similarity was added for clustering within HLA-allele-positive subsets. Repertoires with fewer than 30,000 or more than 120,000 public chains were left out of co-occurrence clustering, as were about 5 repertoires with anomalous nucleotide sharing. This immuneACCESS table, as held by TCRdb, lists in-frame sequences with V and J called but not all clones. Of the missing ones, under half trace to an unresolved V gene in checked studies; the others have no known cause. D and trimming come from the DNA, and the V and J calls and clone size come from that table. The sample yields approximately 35,000 clones; around 80% were counted once. Around 3.6% of the sample is taken by the ten largest.

Taken from cysteine to phenylalanine, the CDR3 has 13 residues. Only the CDR3 part of the read is kept: 39 bases, read in frame from the first base. V and J lose 4 bases and 4 bases, and a span of 8 bases separates them. The germline V gene sets CDR1 to SGHVS and CDR2 to FQNEAQ. Findings and caveats that apply to the study as a whole: Because counts were too low, about 15 rarely observed V segments, including chromosome 9 orphons, were left out of the earlier analysis of a few hundred of the donors. A cluster of highly shared sequence variants was judged likely to be a technical artifact of the sequencing pipeline. Some IMGT-functional V segments, including TRBV6-2 and TRBV6-3, could not be distinguished by the 87-base-pair reads and were therefore excluded. In a later analysis, 15,000 to 20,000 TCR beta sequences were associated with specific HLA alleles at a false discovery rate of 0.05. A few of the identified cytomegalovirus-associated TCR beta chains were confirmed in vitro to be specific for cytomegalovirus antigens. According to a later analysis, parvovirus B19, influenza, CMV and Epstein-Barr virus appeared linked to several top co-occurrence clusters. Assigning TCR associations to individual alleles was difficult when HLA alleles, especially DR and DQ, strongly co-occurred. Linkage disequilibrium might explain the correlated functional status among segregating V segments, but an unknown experimental factor could not be excluded. Only TCR beta chains were sequenced in this cohort, and the absence of alpha or paired-chain data limited detectable features. The authors suggested that the approach could potentially be extended to other disease states and immunological phenotypes. In a later analysis, the rate of TCR association differed among HLA loci, with DRB1 alleles having the most associated TCRs and HLA-C alleles having the fewest. HLA typing was unavailable for some donors at each locus, so association tests used only the typed subset. According to a later analysis, most CMV-associated TCR beta chains appeared to be HLA-restricted, and the HLA associations seemed to be driven largely by CMV exposure. Roughly uniform sequencing depth across donors was assumed in presence/absence analyses, although this assumption may not hold. While some public TCRs were present in many individuals, most TCR sequences turned up only very rarely across donors. A later analysis found that HLA-associated TCR beta chains were more clonally expanded and had lower generation probabilities than equally common non-associated chains. A later genetic analysis reported fewer N-insertions in productive TCRs among donors in an Asian-associated ancestry cluster than the approximately 670-donor mean. A further reported finding was that TCR beta sequences accurately predicted the HLA-A and HLA-B alleles for most subjects in the first cohort. V-gene and J-gene trimming of TCR beta chains was associated with a missense DCLRE1C variant in a later genetic analysis, and the association was replicated in an independent cohort. Immune exposure information for the cohort was limited to CMV serostatus. A total of 164 TCR beta chains were listed by the study as associated with cytomegalovirus. The classifier was reported to diagnose cytomegalovirus status with high specificity and sensitivity in both the original and validation cohorts. In an earlier analysis of about 600 of the donors, most TCR beta V segments appeared in productive rearrangements about 87% or about 30% of the time, broadly matching IMGT annotations.

This sequence originates from a woman under 30 in good health and CMV-seronegative. Here the chain combines TRBV7-8 and TRBJ2-1; possibly the D gene is TRBD2, per 5 matching bases. The sequenced sample consisted of PBMCs. The bases read TGTGCCAGCAGCTCGGACTCTTACAATGAGCAGTTCTTC. Translated, this is CASSSDSYNEQFF.